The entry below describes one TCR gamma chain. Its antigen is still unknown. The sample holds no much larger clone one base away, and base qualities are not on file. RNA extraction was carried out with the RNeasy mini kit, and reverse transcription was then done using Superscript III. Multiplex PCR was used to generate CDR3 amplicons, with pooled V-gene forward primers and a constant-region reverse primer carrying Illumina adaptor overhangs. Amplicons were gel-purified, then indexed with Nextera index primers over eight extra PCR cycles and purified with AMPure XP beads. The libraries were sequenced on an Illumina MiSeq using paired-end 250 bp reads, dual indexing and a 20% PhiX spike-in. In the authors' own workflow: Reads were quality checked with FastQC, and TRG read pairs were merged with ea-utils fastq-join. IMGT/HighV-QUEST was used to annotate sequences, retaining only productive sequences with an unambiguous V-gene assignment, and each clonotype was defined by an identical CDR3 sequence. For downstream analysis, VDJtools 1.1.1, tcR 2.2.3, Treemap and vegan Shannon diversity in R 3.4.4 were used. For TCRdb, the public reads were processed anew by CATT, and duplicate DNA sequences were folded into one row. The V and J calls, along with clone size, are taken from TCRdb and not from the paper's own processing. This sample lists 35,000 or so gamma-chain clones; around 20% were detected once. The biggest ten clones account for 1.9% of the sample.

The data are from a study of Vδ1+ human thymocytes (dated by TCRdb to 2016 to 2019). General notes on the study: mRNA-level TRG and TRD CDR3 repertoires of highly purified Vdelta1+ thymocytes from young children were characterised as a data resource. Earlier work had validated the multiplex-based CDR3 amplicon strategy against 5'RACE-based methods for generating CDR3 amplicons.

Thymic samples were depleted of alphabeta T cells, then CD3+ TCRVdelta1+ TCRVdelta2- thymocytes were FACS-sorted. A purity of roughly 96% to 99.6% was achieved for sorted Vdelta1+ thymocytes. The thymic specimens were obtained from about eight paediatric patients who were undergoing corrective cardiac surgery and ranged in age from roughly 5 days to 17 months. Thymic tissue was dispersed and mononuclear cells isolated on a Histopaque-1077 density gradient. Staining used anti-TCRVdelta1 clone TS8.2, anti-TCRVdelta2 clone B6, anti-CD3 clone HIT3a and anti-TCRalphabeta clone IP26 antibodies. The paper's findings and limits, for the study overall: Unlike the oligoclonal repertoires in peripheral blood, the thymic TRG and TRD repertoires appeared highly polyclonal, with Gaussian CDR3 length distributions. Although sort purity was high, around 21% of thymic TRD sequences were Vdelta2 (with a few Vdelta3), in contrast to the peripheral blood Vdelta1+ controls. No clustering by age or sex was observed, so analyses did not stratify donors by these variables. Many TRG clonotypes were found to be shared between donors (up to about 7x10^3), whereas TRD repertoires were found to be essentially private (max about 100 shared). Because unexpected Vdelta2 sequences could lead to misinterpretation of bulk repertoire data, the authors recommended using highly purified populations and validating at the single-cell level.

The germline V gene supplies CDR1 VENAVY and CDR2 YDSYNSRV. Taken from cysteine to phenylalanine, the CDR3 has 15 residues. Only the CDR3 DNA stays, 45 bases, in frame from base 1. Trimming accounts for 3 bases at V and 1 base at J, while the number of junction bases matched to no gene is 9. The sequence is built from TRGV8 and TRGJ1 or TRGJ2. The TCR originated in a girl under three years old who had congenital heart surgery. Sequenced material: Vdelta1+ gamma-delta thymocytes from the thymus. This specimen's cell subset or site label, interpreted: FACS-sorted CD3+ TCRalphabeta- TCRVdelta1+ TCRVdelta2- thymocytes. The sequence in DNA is TGTGCCACCTGGGATTGCGCAGACAATTATTATAAGAAACTCTTT. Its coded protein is CATWDCADNYYKKLF.